These T cell receptor beta chains were read from a single sample in a study of PD-L1 blockade in urothelial cancer. Profiled with immunoSEQ multiplex PCR; TCRdb holds only in-frame clones, not every one. The sample lists approximately 110,000 clones, around 93% seen once, with under 5% in the top ten. The sequencing here drew on PBMCs, taken around atezolizumab (anti-PD-L1) treatment. The receptors originated from a man between 60 and 75 years old with urothelial cancer. CDR3s include the opening cysteine and the closing phenylalanine or tryptophan. A D gene is named only where the DNA matches it firmly. Only part of the rows carry a size: once, few, many, or a class if the clone is expanded.

D gene: TRBD1; clone size: .; V gene: TRBV5-4; J gene: TRBJ1-2; CDR3 DNA: TGTGCCAGCAGCGGGGGGGGGACAGGGGGAGACTATGGCTACACCTTC; CDR3 protein: CASSGGGTGGDYGYTF
D gene: TRBD1; clone size: .; V gene: TRBV5-1; J gene: TRBJ2-3; CDR3 DNA: TGCGCCAGCAGCTACCCCATCGGACAGGGGGTAAGGACAGATACGCAGTATTTT; CDR3 protein: CASSYPIGQGVRTDTQYF
D gene: .; clone size: .; V gene: TRBV5-6; J gene: TRBJ1-6; CDR3 DNA: TGTGCCAGCAGCTTACGGCCCAATGGAGATTCACCCCTCCACTTT; CDR3 protein: CASSLRPNGDSPLHF
D gene: .; clone size: .; V gene: TRBV9; J gene: TRBJ2-3; CDR3 DNA: TGTGCCAGCAGCGCGCGGGACTCCTGGGCAGATACGCAGTATTTT; CDR3 protein: CASSARDSWADTQYF
D gene: TRBD1; clone size: .; V gene: TRBV6-5; J gene: TRBJ1-5; CDR3 DNA: TGTGCCAGCAGTTCACAGGGGAGGTTGAATCAGCCCCAGCATTTT; CDR3 protein: CASSSQGRLNQPQHF
D gene: .; clone size: .; V gene: TRBV6-1; J gene: TRBJ2-7; CDR3 DNA: TGTGCCAGCAGTGAGACGGGGATCAGCTACGAGCAGTACTTC; CDR3 protein: CASSETGISYEQYF
D gene: TRBD1; clone size: .; V gene: TRBV7-2; J gene: TRBJ1-1; CDR3 DNA: TGTGCCAGCAGCAAACAGACAGGGGGTGAAGCTTTCTTT; CDR3 protein: CASSKQTGGEAFF
D gene: .; clone size: .; V gene: TRBV6-5; J gene: TRBJ2-3; CDR3 DNA: TGTGCCAGCCGGGGTACAGATACGCAGTATTTT; CDR3 protein: CASRGTDTQYF
D gene: TRBD1; clone size: .; V gene: TRBV4-3; J gene: TRBJ2-5; CDR3 DNA: TGCGCCAGCAGCCAAGCTCCCTTCCAGGGGGCAGGGGCGCGGCAAGAGACCCAGTACTTC; CDR3 protein: CASSQAPFQGAGARQETQYF
D gene: TRBD1; clone size: .; V gene: TRBV6-9; J gene: TRBJ2-7; CDR3 DNA: TGTGCCAGCAGTTATGGGCGACAGGGGGCCCACGAGCAGTACTTC; CDR3 protein: CASSYGRQGAHEQYF
D gene: .; clone size: .; V gene: TRBV9; J gene: TRBJ2-7; CDR3 DNA: TGTGCCAGCAGCGTAGCGGGTCGGGGCGAGCAGTACTTC; CDR3 protein: CASSVAGRGEQYF
D gene: .; clone size: .; V gene: TRBV7-2; J gene: TRBJ1-6; CDR3 DNA: TGTGCCAGCAGCACCCCCGGGACACGGAATTCACCCCTCCACTTT; CDR3 protein: CASSTPGTRNSPLHF
D gene: .; clone size: .; V gene: TRBV2; J gene: TRBJ1-5; CDR3 DNA: TGTGCCAGCAGTGAAGCGGGGGGTTCATGGCAGCCCCAGCATTTT; CDR3 protein: CASSEAGGSWQPQHF
D gene: TRBD2; clone size: .; V gene: TRBV29-1; J gene: TRBJ2-1; CDR3 DNA: TGCAGCGTTAGGACTAGCGGGAGTTTTCCCCACAATGAGCAGTTCTTC; CDR3 protein: CSVRTSGSFPHNEQFF
D gene: TRBD1; clone size: .; V gene: TRBV7-2; J gene: TRBJ1-1; CDR3 DNA: TGTGCCAGCAGGCCCTCAGGCGGGACAGGGGGCTGGATCACTGAAGCTTTCTTT; CDR3 protein: CASRPSGGTGGWITEAFF
D gene: .; clone size: once; V gene: TRBV7-3; J gene: TRBJ2-5; CDR3 DNA: TGTGCCAGCAGCTTAATCTCCCAAGAGACCCAGTACTTC; CDR3 protein: CASSLISQETQYF
D gene: .; clone size: .; V gene: TRBV5-1; J gene: TRBJ1-1; CDR3 DNA: TGCGCCAGCAGCTTGGACAGCAACACTGAAGCTTTCTTT; CDR3 protein: CASSLDSNTEAFF
D gene: TRBD1; clone size: .; V gene: TRBV5-5; J gene: TRBJ1-2; CDR3 DNA: TGTGCCAGCAGTAGGACAGGGAATAACTATGGCTACACCTTC; CDR3 protein: CASSRTGNNYGYTF
D gene: .; clone size: once; V gene: TRBV28; J gene: TRBJ1-4; CDR3 DNA: TGTGCCAGCAGTTTAGTGTCGGGGGAAAAACTGTTTTTT; CDR3 protein: CASSLVSGEKLFF
D gene: .; clone size: .; V gene: TRBV11-2; J gene: TRBJ2-2; CDR3 DNA: TGTGCCAGCAGCCCCGTATGGTCCTCTCGGGACACCGGGGAGCTGTTTTTT; CDR3 protein: CASSPVWSSRDTGELFF
D gene: TRBD2; clone size: .; V gene: TRBV5-4; J gene: TRBJ2-3; CDR3 DNA: TGTGCCAGCAGCACACTAGCGGGGGAGCCGGGAGATACGCAGTATTTT; CDR3 protein: CASSTLAGEPGDTQYF
D gene: .; clone size: .; V gene: TRBV5-1; J gene: TRBJ1-2; CDR3 DNA: TGCGCCAGCAGCTTGGAGGCAGAGGATGGCTACACCTTC; CDR3 protein: CASSLEAEDGYTF
D gene: TRBD1; clone size: .; V gene: TRBV4-2; J gene: TRBJ2-1; CDR3 DNA: TGTGCCAGCAGCCAAGAGACAGGGGGCTACAATGAGCAGTTCTTC; CDR3 protein: CASSQETGGYNEQFF
D gene: TRBD1; clone size: .; V gene: TRBV7-9; J gene: TRBJ2-3; CDR3 DNA: TGTGCCAGCAGGTCAGGGGGCCGGCCAGATACGCAGTATTTT; CDR3 protein: CASRSGGRPDTQYF
D gene: .; clone size: .; V gene: TRBV6-5; J gene: TRBJ1-5; CDR3 DNA: TGTGCCAGCAGTTACTCGAGGAAAGGGGATCAGCCCCAGCATTTT; CDR3 protein: CASSYSRKGDQPQHF
D gene: .; clone size: .; V gene: TRBV30; J gene: TRBJ2-5; CDR3 DNA: TGTGCCTGGAGTTGGGGGGGGGCCGGGGAGACCCAGTACTTC; CDR3 protein: CAWSWGGAGETQYF
D gene: TRBD2; clone size: .; V gene: TRBV5-4; J gene: TRBJ2-1; CDR3 DNA: TGTGCCAGCAGCAATAGCGGGGGGGGTAGGGAGCAGTTCTTC; CDR3 protein: CASSNSGGGREQFF
D gene: .; clone size: few; V gene: TRBV16; J gene: TRBJ1-1; CDR3 DNA: TGTGCCAGCAGCGCACAGACCTTGAACACTGAAGCTTTCTTT; CDR3 protein: CASSAQTLNTEAFF
D gene: .; clone size: .; V gene: TRBV7-2; J gene: TRBJ2-7; CDR3 DNA: TGTGCCAGCAGCTTAGCGGCCACCTCCGCGGGAGAGCAGTACTTC; CDR3 protein: CASSLAATSAGEQYF
D gene: .; clone size: few; V gene: TRBV5-6; J gene: TRBJ1-5; CDR3 DNA: TGTGCCAGCAGCTTTTCCGGGGTCAATCAGCCCCAGCATTTT; CDR3 protein: CASSFSGVNQPQHF
D gene: .; clone size: .; V gene: TRBV20-1; J gene: TRBJ2-5; CDR3 DNA: TGCAGTGCTAGCGCGGAGACCCAGTACTTC; CDR3 protein: CSASAETQYF
D gene: .; clone size: .; V gene: TRBV15; J gene: TRBJ2-5; CDR3 DNA: TGTGCCACCAGCCCCCGAAGAGGGGAGACCCAGTACTTC; CDR3 protein: CATSPRRGETQYF
D gene: .; clone size: .; V gene: TRBV13; J gene: TRBJ2-7; CDR3 DNA: TGTGCCAGCGCTCGGGACTCCTCCTACGAGCAGTACTTC; CDR3 protein: CASARDSSYEQYF
D gene: .; clone size: .; V gene: TRBV7-2; J gene: TRBJ2-7; CDR3 DNA: TGTGCCAGCAGCTTAGTAGTCTCCCCTACCACCTACGAGCAGTACTTC; CDR3 protein: CASSLVVSPTTYEQYF
D gene: .; clone size: .; V gene: TRBV2; J gene: TRBJ2-2; CDR3 DNA: TGTGCCAGCAGTGAAGCGGTACGGGACACCGGGGAGCTGTTTTTT; CDR3 protein: CASSEAVRDTGELFF
D gene: .; clone size: .; V gene: TRBV5-1; J gene: TRBJ2-7; CDR3 DNA: TGCGCCAGCAGCTTGCCGCAGGGGAACCCCTCCTACGAGCAGTACTTC; CDR3 protein: CASSLPQGNPSYEQYF
D gene: TRBD2; clone size: .; V gene: TRBV28; J gene: TRBJ2-3; CDR3 DNA: TGTGCCAGCAGTTGGACTAGCGGGAGCACAGATACGCAGTATTTT; CDR3 protein: CASSWTSGSTDTQYF
D gene: .; clone size: .; V gene: TRBV6-6; J gene: TRBJ2-3; CDR3 DNA: TGTGCCAGCAGCCAAGTGTTAGGCACAGATACGCAGTATTTT; CDR3 protein: CASSQVLGTDTQYF
D gene: .; clone size: .; V gene: TRBV5-1; J gene: TRBJ1-1; CDR3 DNA: TGCGCCAGCAGGGCGAACACTGAAGCTTTCTTT; CDR3 protein: CASRANTEAFF
D gene: .; clone size: .; V gene: TRBV9; J gene: TRBJ2-7; CDR3 DNA: TGTGCCAGCAGCGTAGGCCCGGGGTCCTACGAGCAGTACTTC; CDR3 protein: CASSVGPGSYEQYF
D gene: .; clone size: .; V gene: TRBV5-1; J gene: TRBJ2-6; CDR3 DNA: TGCGCCAGCAGCCCCCTGGGGGCTCTGCCTGGGGCCAACGTCCTGACTTTC; CDR3 protein: CASSPLGALPGANVLTF
D gene: .; clone size: .; V gene: TRBV2; J gene: TRBJ1-4; CDR3 DNA: TGTGCCAGCAGGGTCAAGGGGGCAACTAATGAAAAACTGTTTTTT; CDR3 protein: CASRVKGATNEKLFF
D gene: TRBD1; clone size: few; V gene: TRBV5-1; J gene: TRBJ2-2; CDR3 DNA: TGCGCCAGCAGCCAGGGGGCTTTCGACACCGGGGAGCTGTTTTTT; CDR3 protein: CASSQGAFDTGELFF
D gene: .; clone size: .; V gene: TRBV7-2; J gene: TRBJ2-6; CDR3 DNA: TGTGCCAGCAGCTTAGAGGACTTCGGGGCCAACGTCCTGACTTTC; CDR3 protein: CASSLEDFGANVLTF
D gene: TRBD1; clone size: .; V gene: TRBV29-1; J gene: TRBJ1-2; CDR3 DNA: TGCAGCGTTGAACTGGGACAGGGGGCGCTGAATGGCTACACCTTC; CDR3 protein: CSVELGQGALNGYTF
D gene: TRBD1; clone size: .; V gene: TRBV10-2; J gene: TRBJ2-2; CDR3 DNA: TGCGCCACGGGACAGGGAAACACCGGGGAGCTGTTTTTT; CDR3 protein: CATGQGNTGELFF
D gene: .; clone size: .; V gene: TRBV28; J gene: TRBJ2-1; CDR3 DNA: TGTGCCAGCAGTCTCACTAGCTACAATGAGCAGTTCTTC; CDR3 protein: CASSLTSYNEQFF
D gene: TRBD2; clone size: .; V gene: TRBV6-5; J gene: TRBJ2-1; CDR3 DNA: TGTGCCAGCAGTTACGGGGGGGCGGGAGGATACAATGAGCAGTTCTTC; CDR3 protein: CASSYGGAGGYNEQFF
D gene: TRBD2; clone size: .; V gene: TRBV15; J gene: TRBJ2-3; CDR3 DNA: TGTGCCACCAGCAGAGATCTCGGACGGGGGGCAGATACGCAGTATTTT; CDR3 protein: CATSRDLGRGADTQYF